The 22 T cell receptor beta chains reported below all come from one sample, sequenced in a study of cytomegalovirus exposure and HLA in healthy donors. This PCR relied on a set of 60 Vbeta primers and 13 Jbeta primers. Here immunoSEQ multiplex PCR was the method, and the copy in TCRdb shows in-frame clones only, minus some. This sample contains tens of thousands of clones. Sequenced input: PBMCs. The receptors come from a man in his forties or fifties in good health and CMV-seropositive.

The chain recombines TRBV9 with TRBJ2-3, with 16 nucleotides matching TRBD2. Losses at the gene ends were 3 bases for V and 3 bases for J; bases not matched to a gene: 16. Germline CDR1 and CDR2: SGDLS and YYNGEE. CDR3 size: 21 residues. In DNA, the CDR3 is TGTGCCAGCAGCGCCACCCCCGGGACTAGCGGGGGGGCTTTGAGTACAGATACGCAGTATTTT. This encodes CASSATPGTSGGALSTDTQYF.

V is TRBV4-2 and J is TRBJ1-2; no clear D gene. The germline CDR1 and CDR2 sequences are LGHNA and YNFKEQ. V dropped 0 bases and J dropped 3 bases, with 5 bases sitting between them. The CDR3 is made up of 13 amino acids. CDR3 DNA: TGTGCCAGCAGCCAAGATCCGGACTATGGCTACACCTTC. Amino acid sequence: CASSQDPDYGYTF.

This chain joins TRBV5-4 and TRBJ2-1; 12 bases are shared with TRBD2. This CDR3 is built from 13 residues. In germline, CDR1 is SGHNT, CDR2 YYREEE (reference sequence). V shed 4 bases, J shed 8 bases, and the junction held 1 base outside the gene matches. In nucleotides, the CDR3 is TGTGCCAGCAGCCTAGCGGGAGGGCATGAGCAGTTCTTC. Translating gives CASSLAGGHEQFF.

This chain links TRBV6-5 with TRBJ2-7; TRBD1 matches at 10 bases. V lost 7 bases and J lost 1; bases outside the gene matches: 7. There are 15 residues in the CDR3. Germline V gives CDR1 MNHEY, CDR2 SVGAGI. The CDR3 nucleotides are TGTGCCAGCAACAGCCGGGACAGGGGTTCCTACGAGCAGTACTTC. Residues: CASNSRDRGSYEQYF.

The chain links TRBV28 to TRBJ1-4, with 10 positions matching TRBD1. CDR1 and CDR2 (germline): MDHEN, SYDVKM. V was pared by 4 bases and J by 7 bases, with 6 bases of the junction left unmatched. There are 15 residues in the CDR3. CDR3 nucleotides: TGTGCCAGCAGTTGGGCCGGGACAGGGGTTGAAAAACTGTTTTTT. Its protein is CASSWAGTGVEKLFF.

The chain has TRBV10-3 and TRBJ1-5; tentative D call: TRBD1 (5 bases). V was cut by 6 bases and J by 4 bases, with 16 bases left in between. The CDR3 extends over 15 amino acids. The V gene's germline CDR1 is ENHRY and CDR2 SYGVKD. CDR3 bases: TGTGCCATCAGCAGAAATACAGGCGATAATCAGCCCCAGCATTTT. This translates into CAISRNTGDNQPQHF.

The chain joins TRBV15 to TRBJ2-7; 11 bases fit TRBD2. Germline V gene data show CDR1 as LNHNV and CDR2 as YYDKDF (reference sequence). The length of the CDR3 is 15 residues. The trim removed 0 bases at V and 2 bases at J, leaving 0 bases unmatched. DNA of the CDR3: TGTGCCACCAGCAGAGAACTAGCGGGAGCCTACGAGCAGTACTTC. It yields the protein CATSRELAGAYEQYF.

J is TRBJ2-5 and V is TRBV29-1, with a tentative D call TRBD2 (5 bases). This CDR3 contains 11 residues. V lost 5 bases to trimming and J lost 4 bases, with 8 bases between them. CDR1 SQVTM and CDR2 ANQGSEA come from the germline V gene. The CDR3 reads CSVLEGETQYF. CDR3 sequence (DNA): TGCAGCGTTCTAGAGGGAGAGACCCAGTACTTC. The full variable domain, with the rest looked up from reference TRBV29-1 and TRBJ2-5, is SAVISQKPSRDICQRGTSLTIQCQVDSQVTMMFWYRQQPGQSLTLIATANQGSEATYESGFVIDKFPISRPNLTFSTLTVSNMSPEDSSIYLCSVLEGETQYFGPGTRLLVL.

This chain links TRBV29-1 with TRBJ2-7; possible D gene TRBD1, 6 bases. Germline V gene data show CDR1 as SQVTM and CDR2 as ANQGSEA. CDR3 length equals 13 residues. Between the trimmed V and J ends, which lost 5 bases and 3 bases, there was a span of 14 bases. In nucleotides, the CDR3 is TGCAGCGTTCGAACAGGGAGCCTCTACGAGCAGTACTTC. This sequence encodes CSVRTGSLYEQYF.

This chain uses TRBV4-1 with TRBJ1-2, with a possible D match to TRBD1 (6 bases). Trimming removed 3 bases at V and 4 bases at J, with 21 bases between. The germline V gene encodes CDR1 MGHRA and CDR2 YSYEKL. The CDR3 consists of 17 residues. The CDR3: CASSQSSWGGASYGYTF. The DNA for the CDR3 is TGCGCCAGCAGCCAGTCTTCTTGGGGGGGCGCGAGCTATGGCTACACCTTC.

The rearrangement joins TRBV7-3 to TRBJ1-1, with 9 bases identical to TRBD1. CDR1 and CDR2 from the germline V gene are SGHTA and FQGTGA. The CDR3 extends over 14 amino acids. Trimming cost V 5 bases and J 3 bases; bases outside gene matches: 4. CDR3 DNA sequence: TGTGCCAGCAGCCCCGGACAGGGGTACACTGAAGCTTTCTTT. Translated: CASSPGQGYTEAFF.

This chain links TRBV4-3 with TRBJ2-2; 9 nucleotides align to TRBD2. The CDR3 is made up of 18 amino acids. Germline CDR1 and CDR2: LGHNA and YSLEER. J gave up 0 bases and V 0 bases, and 5 bases lay outside the gene matches. CDR3 nucleotides: TGCGCCAGCAGCCAAGAGAGGCTAGCGGGGACGAACACCGGGGAGCTGTTTTTT. It translates to CASSQERLAGTNTGELFF.

This chain joins TRBV7-9 and TRBJ2-7, with TRBD2 matching over 12 bases. The CDR3 has 16 amino acids. Germline trimming cut 5 bases from V and 2 bases from J; bases unmatched to any gene: 7. Looked up from germline, CDR1 is SEHNR and CDR2 is FQNEAQ (reference sequence). The CDR3 DNA is TGTGCCAGCAGCCCTGGACTAGCGGGGTCTGCCTACGAGCAGTACTTC. Translation: CASSPGLAGSAYEQYF.

As regards this clone: The junction differs from germline at one of its ends, possibly a read error. V usage is TRBV5-6 and J usage is TRBJ1-2, with a tentative D call TRBD1 (5 bases). Germline V gives CDR1 SGHDT, CDR2 YYEEEE. The CDR3 is made up of 11 amino acids. Written as DNA, the CDR3 is TGTGCCAGCAGCAGCAGAAGGGGTGGCGCCTTC. This codes for CASSSRRGGAF.

V gene TRBV28 combines with J gene TRBJ2-3; 7 bases are a match to TRBD1. Trimming took 4 bases from V and 0 from J; bases not matched to a gene: 1. Germline CDR1 MDHEN, CDR2 SYDVKM. CDR3 length: 14 residues. For the CDR3, the DNA is TGTGCCAGCAGTTCGGGACAGAGCACAGATACGCAGTATTTT. This codes for CASSSGQSTDTQYF.

This chain joins TRBV9 and TRBJ1-5; perhaps TRBD1 as D (5 bases). Trimming took off 3 bases at V and 4 bases at J, with 14 bases between the two ends. This CDR3 has 15 amino acids. The germline CDR1 and CDR2 sequences are SGDLS and YYNGEE. The CDR3 region is CASSGSGGGNQPQHF. CDR3 nucleotides: TGTGCCAGCAGCGGTAGTGGGGGAGGGAATCAGCCCCAGCATTTT.

The chain carries TRBV7-6 and TRBJ1-1; D gene ambiguous. V gave up 1 base and J gave up 1 base, with 13 bases separating them. CDR1 and CDR2 (germline): SGHVS, FNYEAQ. This CDR3 region has 16 residues. CDR3 loop: CASSLGGRSANTEAFF. Written as DNA, the CDR3 is TGTGCCAGCAGCTTAGGAGGTAGGTCAGCGAACACTGAAGCTTTCTTT.

The gene calls are TRBV18 and TRBJ2-6; D possibly corresponds to TRBD1 (6 bases). This CDR3 has 18 residues. V lost 3 bases, J lost 4 bases, and 19 bases lay in between. CDR1 KGHSH and CDR2 LQKENI come from the germline V gene. In DNA, the CDR3 is TGTGCCAGCTCACCTCAGACAGGCTCCTCTCGGGGGGCCAACGTCCTGACTTTC. Translated: CASSPQTGSSRGANVLTF. Full variable domain (outside the CDR3, taken from reference TRBV18 and TRBJ2-6): NAGVMQNPRHLVRRRGQEARLRCSPMKGHSHVYWYRQLPEEGLKFMVYLQKENIIDESGMPKERFSAEFPKEGPSILRIQQVVRGDSAAYFCASSPQTGSSRGANVLTFGAGSRLTVL.

This sequence joins TRBV7-8 and TRBJ1-5; maybe TRBD1 (6 bases). The V and J ends lost 5 bases and 4 bases respectively, with 18 bases between them. The CDR3 totals 16 residues. The germline gives CDR1 SGHVS, CDR2 FQNEAQ. DNA of the CDR3: TGTGCCAGCAGCCGAGTGGACAGCACTATAAATCAGCCCCAGCATTTT. Translating gives CASSRVDSTINQPQHF. The full variable domain, with the rest looked up from reference TRBV7-8 and TRBJ1-5, is GAGVSQSPRYKVAKRGQDVALRCDPISGHVSLFWYQQALGQGPEFLTYFQNEAQLDKSGLPSDRFFAERPEGSVSTLKIQRTQQEDSAVYLCASSRVDSTINQPQHFGDGTRLSIL.

The chain has TRBV18 and TRBJ1-5, with 8 bases fitting TRBD1. This CDR3 comprises 18 residues. CDR1 KGHSH and CDR2 LQKENI come from the germline V gene. V dropped 2 bases and J dropped 0; count of bases not matched to a gene: 9. The CDR3 bases are TGTGCCAGCTCACCATCATCGGGACAGGCTTATAGCAATCAGCCCCAGCATTTT. It encodes CASSPSSGQAYSNQPQHF.

The V call is TRBV10-3, the J call TRBJ1-2; 9 bases map to TRBD1. This CDR3 spans 12 amino acids. Trimming cost V 6 bases and J 7 bases; bases outside gene matches: 3. CDR1 and CDR2 from the germline V gene are ENHRY and SYGVKD. In DNA form, the CDR3 reads TGTGCCATCAGAGGACAGGGGAGTGGCTACACCTTC. Its protein product is CAIRGQGSGYTF.

J is TRBJ2-6 and V is TRBV18; no clear D. The V end lost 3 bases, the J end lost 0 bases, and 9 bases lay between the germline ends. Looked up from germline, CDR1 is KGHSH and CDR2 is LQKENI. This CDR3 is built from 16 residues. The DNA of the CDR3 is TGTGCCAGCTCACCCGCCGCCGGCTCTGGGGCCAACGTCCTGACTTTC. This sequence encodes CASSPAAGSGANVLTF.